Presented here are 14 T cell receptor beta chains from one specimen sequenced in a study of tumor-infiltrating lymphocytes in primary liver carcinoma. Co-extraction yielded RNA and DNA from roughly 20-30 mg of unsorted bulk tissue. Total RNA amounting to roughly 0.5 ug was the source from which TCR beta cDNA was made with a constant-region primer. Libraries for TCR beta were built through three nested multiplex PCR rounds, which together made up a slightly modified ARM-PCR procedure. In the first two PCR rounds, TRBV1-TRBV30 forward primers were paired with a C-beta reverse primer, and each round lasted around 10 cycles. TCRdb fed the multiplex PCR reads into MiXCR, producing one record per CDR3 protein. The data show 90,000 to 140,000 distinct CDR3 sequences, about four fifths seen once. Sequenced input: liver tumor tissue from sampling region 3. Subset denoted: tumor region T3, left-lateral pole. The receptor set was obtained from a man in his forties with primary liver carcinoma and hepatitis B virus infection.

About this clonotype itself: Its ends do not fully match the called genes, so a read error is possible. The rearrangement joins TRBV6-2 or TRBV6-3 to TRBJ2-7; TRBD1 is a possible D gene (5 bases). The germline V gene encodes CDR1 MNHEY and CDR2 SVGEGT. CDR3 length equals 13 residues. Here the CDR3 reads CASSYSTGYEQYF. As DNA, the CDR3 is TGTGCCAGCAGTTACTCCACAGGATACGAACAGTACTTC.

A remark on this clonotype: One junction end does not reproduce the germline sequence, and a read error may be involved. The CDR3 nucleotides read TGTGTCAGCAGTTACCAGGGCACCGGGGAGCTGTTTTTT. It encodes CVSSYQGTGELFF. The V gene is TRBV6-5, the J gene TRBJ2-2; D is possibly TRBD1 (5 bases). Germline CDR1 reads MNHEY; CDR2 reads SVGAGI. The CDR3 runs 13 residues.

Of note for this clonotype: The conserved phenylalanine or tryptophan is not found at the CDR3 terminus, so this likely reflects a read error. The chain is built from TRBV4-3 and TRBJ1-2, with 8 bases identical to TRBD1. The CDR3 has 17 amino acids. Germline CDR1 LGHNA, CDR2 YSLEER. In DNA, the CDR3 is TGCGCCAGCAGCCAGGATTATCGACAGGGGCGGATCTATCGCTACACCTCC. It encodes CASSQDYRQGRIYRYTS.

This rearrangement joins TRBV19 to TRBJ2-1; 8 bases align to TRBD1. The ends lost 6 bases at V and 8 bases at J; junction bases unmatched: 15. The CDR3 runs to 16 residues. CDR1 is LNHDA and CDR2 is SQIVND in the germline V gene (reference sequence). In DNA form, the CDR3 reads TGTGCCAGTAGGGGGGGAAGGACAGGGAGAGGCGATGAGCAGTTCTTC. This sequence encodes CASRGGRTGRGDEQFF.

This clonotype was recorded only once. This chain uses TRBV6-2 or TRBV6-3 with TRBJ1-1, with a possible D match to TRBD1 (5 bases). CDR3 size: 11 residues. Looked up from germline, CDR1 is MNHEY and CDR2 is SVGEGT. The V and J ends lost 10 bases and 8 bases respectively, with 14 bases between them. The CDR3 DNA reads as TGTGCCAACGGTGGGGGAACAGAAGCTTTCTTT. Its protein is CANGGGTEAFF.

A note on this clonotype: The conserved final phenylalanine or tryptophan is absent from the CDR3, which likely points to a read error. The CDR3 DNA follows: TGTGCCAGCAGCTTGAGCCTTGGTGCTGAGCAGTACTTA. Protein: CASSLSLGAEQYL. The chain uses TRBV11-2 and TRBJ2-7; D unclear. Germline CDR1 and CDR2: SGHAT and FQNNGV. The CDR3 runs to 13 residues. Trimming shortened V by 3 bases and J by 7 bases, and 13 bases separated the two germline ends.

To note about this clonotype: Sequence at one end of the junction differs from germline and may be a read error. CDR3: CSGATGSGTAELFF. The CDR3 DNA reads TGCAGCGGTGCGACAGGCAGTGGTACCGCGGAGCTGTTTTTT. The chain recombines TRBV29-1 with TRBJ2-2, with D perhaps matching TRBD1 (6 bases). The germline CDR1 and CDR2 sequences are SQVTM and ANQGSEA. The CDR3 consists of 14 residues.

The V call is TRBV5-1, the J call TRBJ2-7; TRBD2 is a possible D gene (5 bases). The CDR3 loop spans 15 amino acids. The V gene's germline CDR1 is SGHRS and CDR2 YFSETQ. V was shortened by 3 bases and J by 2 bases, with 15 bases between the two germline ends. CDR3 nucleotide sequence: TGCGCCAGCAGCTCCGTCAGGACTGGACCCTACGAGCAGTACTTC. The encoded protein is CASSSVRTGPYEQYF.

Details on this clonotype: This may arise from a read error, as a much more abundant clone is one base away. This chain joins TRBV7-9 and TRBJ1-2, with D maybe TRBD1 (6 bases). This CDR3 has 13 amino acids. Between the trimmed V and J ends, which lost 7 bases and 4 bases, there was a span of 13 bases. Per the germline V gene, CDR1 is SEHNR and CDR2 is FQNEAQ (reference sequence). Here the CDR3 reads CASTLQGCYGYTF. The CDR3 region has the DNA TGTGCCAGCACCCTACAGGGATGCTATGGCTACACCTTC. The full variable domain, with the rest looked up from reference TRBV7-9 and TRBJ1-2, is DTGVSQNPRHKITKRGQNVTFRCDPISEHNRLYWYRQTLGQGPEFLTYFQNEAQLEKSRLLSDRFSAERPKGSFSTLEIQRTEQGDSAMYLCASTLQGCYGYTFGSGTRLTVV.

The genes are TRBV29-1 and TRBJ2-5; D is perhaps TRBD1 (5 bases). Trimming shortened V by 5 bases and J by 4 bases, and 14 bases separated the two germline ends. The CDR3 totals 13 residues. Germline V gene sequence: CDR1 SQVTM, CDR2 ANQGSEA. CDR3 bases: TGCAGCGTTACCGGCAGGGTAGTAGAGACCCAGTACTTC. Its translation: CSVTGRVVETQYF.

CDR3 nucleotide sequence: TGTGCCAGCTTCGACACCCCAGGGGAAACTGAAGCTTTCTTT. Its protein is CASFDTPGETEAFF. The rearrangement uses TRBV28 and TRBJ1-1, with D maybe TRBD1 (6 bases). Trimming shortened V by 8 bases and J by 5 bases, and 18 bases separated the two germline ends. This CDR3 contains 14 residues. Germline V gene lookup returns CDR1 MDHEN and CDR2 SYDVKM.

A remark on this clonotype: One junction end disagrees with the germline gene, perhaps due to a read error. The chain combines TRBV12-3 or TRBV12-4 with TRBJ2-3; TRBD2 aligns across 10 bases. This CDR3 contains 16 residues. The CDR3 DNA reads TGTGCCAGCAGGTCGACAACTAGCGGGGACACAGATACGCAATATTTT. Protein: CASRSTTSGDTDTQYF.

In its sample, this clonotype was seen many times. The chain links TRBV6-5 to TRBJ2-2; 7 bases map to TRBD2. Germline CDR1 MNHEY, CDR2 SVGAGI. This CDR3 region has 18 residues. The V and J ends lost 0 bases and 1 base, in that order; junction bases with no gene match: 8. CDR3 region: CASSYSSGSGGNTGELFF. The CDR3 coding sequence is TGTGCCAGCAGTTACTCGAGCGGGTCGGGAGGGAACACCGGGGAGCTGTTTTTT.

Details on this clonotype: One end of the junction fails to match germline, which may point to a read error. In DNA form, the CDR3 reads TGCAGCGCGGGGGATCCCGGGGAACTGTATTTT. This codes for CSAGDPGELYF. This chain joins TRBV29-1 and TRBJ2-2; D might be TRBD2 (6 bases). This CDR3 is 11 amino acids long. The germline CDR1 and CDR2 sequences are SQVTM and ANQGSEA.